Given below is one TCR beta chain in context. As yet, its antigen is unknown. This sample was included in a study of T cell responses to AZD1222 COVID-19 vaccine. Study-wide points: Among AZD1222 vaccinees, only six or seven were seropositive at baseline. Donors in the cohort were predominantly white British and more often female, and clonal diversity was possibly underestimated. Distributed over spike, vaccine-associated CD4 TCRs predominated at 160-218 and 743-854.

Some clones are missing from TCRdb's copy, which holds only in-frame ones; the method was immunoSEQ multiplex PCR. The repertoire holds tens of thousands of clones, with around 83% as singletons. Trimming pared 4 bases from V and 5 bases from J, leaving 6 bases between. The CDR3 is 12 amino acids. The clonotype was recovered from an adult who received the AZD1222 COVID-19 vaccine. Sample: peripheral blood, taken 28 days after the second AZD1222 dose. The rearrangement joins TRBV12-3 or TRBV12-4 to TRBJ1-5; no clear D gene. CDR3 in amino acids: CASSWTDQPQHF. The CDR3 bases are TGTGCCAGCAGTTGGACGGATCAGCCCCAGCATTTT.